The 19 T cell receptor beta chains below all came from one sample that was sequenced in a study of T cell responses to AZD1222 COVID-19 vaccine. The table came from immunoSEQ multiplex PCR; TCRdb's copy has only in-frame clones and leaves some out. The table has approximately 67,000 clones, 86% seen once. The sequenced sample was peripheral blood, obtained on day 0 of AZD1222 vaccination. The receptors here all came from an adult in good health.

The gene calls are TRBV28 and TRBJ2-1; a possible D gene is TRBD2 (6 bases). CDR3 length equals 13 residues. The V and J ends lost 6 bases and 7 bases respectively, with 13 bases between them. Germline assignment: CDR1 MDHEN and CDR2 SYDVKM. CDR3 sequence: CASRWGVTNEQFF. DNA for the CDR3: TGTGCCAGCAGATGGGGGGTTACGAATGAGCAGTTCTTC.

The V call is TRBV3-1 (or the pseudogene TRBV3-2), the J call TRBJ2-7; D not resolved. This CDR3 contains 11 residues. The ends were cut back, 0 bases at V and 7 bases at J, with 4 bases in the middle. Germline V gene sequence: CDR1 LGHDT, CDR2 YNNKEL (reference sequence). CDR3 region: CASSQDREQYF. The CDR3 nucleotides read TGTGCCAGCAGCCAAGATCGGGAGCAGTACTTC.

The genes are TRBV27 and TRBJ1-2, with TRBD1 matching 8 bases. Germline V gene lookup returns CDR1 MNHEY and CDR2 SMNVEV (reference sequence). The CDR3 is made up of 16 amino acids. After removal of 0 bases from V and 1 base from J, the junction contained 4 bases not matched to a gene. CDR3 DNA sequence: TGTGCCAGCAGTTTATCTCCGACAGGGGTTAACTATGGCTACACCTTC. This sequence encodes CASSLSPTGVNYGYTF.

About this clone: This sample also contains other DNA sequences that code for the same CDR3. This chain connects TRBV3-1 (or the pseudogene TRBV3-2) to TRBJ1-5; D unresolved. From germline, CDR1 is LGHDT and CDR2 YNNKEL (reference sequence). The CDR3 covers 14 residues. V was cut by 0 bases and J by 4 bases, with 7 bases left in between. The CDR3 DNA is TGTGCCAGCAGCCAAGATGTAGGGAATCAGCCCCAGCATTTT. Protein sequence: CASSQDVGNQPQHF.

V and J are TRBV7-3 and TRBJ1-1, with D possibly TRBD1 on 6 matching bases. Trimming took 2 bases from V and 3 from J, leaving 10 bases between them. The CDR3 contains 14 residues. Looked up from germline, CDR1 is SGHTA and CDR2 is FQGTGA. The CDR3 loop reads CASSLGQQDTEAFF. Written as DNA, the CDR3 is TGTGCCAGCAGCTTAGGACAGCAAGACACTGAAGCTTTCTTT. The full variable domain, completed using reference TRBV7-3 and TRBJ1-1, is GAGVSQTPSNKVTEKGKYVELRCDPISGHTALYWYRQSLGQGPEFLIYFQGTGAADDSGLPNDRFFAVRPEGSVSTLKIQRTERGDSAVYLCASSLGQQDTEAFFGQGTRLTVV.

This clone was observed a handful of times. The chain is built from TRBV6-1 and TRBJ1-1, with D perhaps TRBD1 (5 bases). The length of the CDR3 is 13 residues. The ends were cut back, 6 bases at V and 3 bases at J, with 11 bases in the middle. Per germline, CDR1 MNHNS and CDR2 SASEGT. The CDR3 spells CASSRDWDTEAFF. In DNA, the CDR3 is TGTGCCAGCAGCCGGGACTGGGACACTGAAGCTTTCTTT.

This clone was seen once. CDR3 in DNA: TGTGCCAGCAGCTCTCCACAGGGTAGGGACAATGAGCAGTTCTTC. Translation: CASSSPQGRDNEQFF. The chain links TRBV5-6 to TRBJ2-1; tentative D call: TRBD1 (6 bases). This CDR3 contains 15 residues. V dropped 3 bases and J dropped 5 bases, with 15 bases sitting between them. Germline loops: CDR1 SGHDT, CDR2 YYEEEE.

The chain carries TRBV14 and TRBJ1-1; D ambiguous. Trimming took off 0 bases at V and 7 bases at J, with 9 bases between the two ends. The CDR3 loop spans 13 amino acids. The germline CDR1 and CDR2 sequences are SGHDN and FVKESK. In DNA form, the CDR3 reads TGTGCCAGCAGCCAAGAAAAGAGAAGTGAAGCTTTCTTT. It is translated as CASSQEKRSEAFF.

V usage is TRBV7-8 and J usage is TRBJ2-7, with D possibly being TRBD1 or TRBD2 (5 bases each). The germline V gene encodes CDR1 SGHVS and CDR2 FQNEAQ. The CDR3 sequence is 14 residues long. Trimming cost V 5 bases and J 7 bases, with 18 bases left between them. The CDR3 coding sequence is TGTGCCAGCAGCCTCCAGGGAGTAGATCGTGAGCAGTACTTC. Encoded protein: CASSLQGVDREQYF.

The rearrangement joins TRBV5-4 to TRBJ2-3, with 7 bases matching TRBD2. With 4 bases clipped from V and 5 bases from J, the junction kept 13 bases outside the gene matches. The CDR3 runs 16 residues. The germline V gene encodes CDR1 SGHNT and CDR2 YYREEE (reference sequence). The CDR3 is CASSVPGGRRGDTQYF. CDR3 nucleotides: TGTGCCAGCAGCGTTCCGGGCGGGAGAAGAGGAGATACGCAGTATTTT.

The chain employs TRBV30 and TRBJ1-2; possibly TRBD1 for D (6 bases). The V gene lost 4 bases and the J gene lost 3 bases, with 21 bases spanning the gap. This CDR3 contains 16 residues. The germline V gene encodes CDR1 GTSNPN and CDR2 SVGIG (reference sequence). For the CDR3, the DNA is TGTGCCTGGAAACCATCCGGTGGGGGGCGGTACTATGGCTACACCTTC. It yields the protein CAWKPSGGGRYYGYTF.

The J gene is TRBJ1-5, the V gene TRBV7-8; the D is unclear. This CDR3 spans 15 amino acids. The germline CDR1 and CDR2 sequences are SGHVS and FQNEAQ. The germline V and J ends were trimmed by 4 bases and 4 bases, with 14 bases remaining between them. CDR3 bases: TGTGCCAGCAGCTCGGCGGTCGCTTTGAATCAGCCCCAGCATTTT. This translates into CASSSAVALNQPQHF.

This clone appeared a few times. The genes are TRBV7-2 and TRBJ1-2, with a possible D match to TRBD1 (5 bases). This CDR3 comprises 16 residues. Per the germline V gene, CDR1 is SGHTA and CDR2 is FQGNSA. V was pared by 5 bases and J by 3 bases, with 19 bases between. CDR3 in amino acids: CASSPGSGWEDYGYTF. DNA for the CDR3: TGTGCCAGCAGCCCAGGGAGTGGGTGGGAGGACTATGGCTACACCTTC.

The chain has TRBV30 and TRBJ2-4; 10 bases are shared with TRBD2. The CDR3 has 15 residues. Germline assignment: CDR1 GTSNPN and CDR2 SVGIG (reference sequence). The J segment lost 9 bases and the V segment lost 2 bases, leaving 10 bases of the junction unmatched. CDR3 in amino acids: CAWSNSGRALTIQYF. CDR3 nucleotide sequence: TGTGCCTGGAGTAACAGCGGGAGGGCGTTAACCATTCAGTACTTC.

The genes are TRBV6-5 and TRBJ2-2, with 10 bases that match TRBD2. Trimming at V came to 6 bases and at J to 6 bases, leaving 7 bases not matched to a gene. This CDR3 is built from 15 residues. Germline lookup yields CDR1 MNHEY and CDR2 SVGAGI. CDR3 in amino acids: CASRSGGAGPGELFF. The CDR3 bases are TGTGCCAGCAGGAGCGGGGGGGCCGGTCCCGGGGAGCTGTTTTTT.

The chain couples TRBV6-5 to TRBJ2-7; D is perhaps TRBD2 (5 bases). V lost 6 bases and J lost 2, with 11 bases in between. Germline CDR1 reads MNHEY; CDR2 reads SVGAGI. The CDR3 runs 13 residues. The CDR3 spells CASRDSKTYEQYF. The CDR3 bases are TGTGCCAGCAGGGACTCTAAAACCTACGAGCAGTACTTC.

The chain carries TRBV29-1 and TRBJ2-5, with D possibly TRBD1 on 5 matching bases. CDR3 size: 13 residues. Germline V CDR1 and CDR2: SQVTM, ANQGSEA. The ends were cut back, 4 bases at V and 5 bases at J, with 14 bases in the middle. In DNA, the CDR3 is TGCAGCGTTGGATCCATCTCAGGGGAGACCCAGTACTTC. Amino acids: CSVGSISGETQYF.

This clone showed up just once. The genes are TRBV10-1 and TRBJ1-3, with D possibly being TRBD1 (5 bases). The CDR3 has 18 residues. Germline assignment: CDR1 WNHNN and CDR2 SYGVQD (reference sequence). V was clipped by 0 bases and J by 1 base, with 16 bases between them. In DNA, the CDR3 is TGCGCCAGCAGTGAGTCGTGGGGCAGGGATCCGTCTGGAAACACCATATATTTT. It translates to CASSESWGRDPSGNTIYF.

This clone was observed once. The chain joins TRBV7-9 to TRBJ1-2; D possibly corresponds to TRBD1 (6 bases). Trimming removed 8 bases from V and 7 bases from J, with 17 bases in between. The CDR3 consists of 13 residues. Per germline, CDR1 SEHNR and CDR2 FQNEAQ (reference sequence). CDR3 DNA sequence: TGTGCCAGCGCATTACAGGGTCTAACTGGCTACACCTTC. This gives the protein CASALQGLTGYTF.